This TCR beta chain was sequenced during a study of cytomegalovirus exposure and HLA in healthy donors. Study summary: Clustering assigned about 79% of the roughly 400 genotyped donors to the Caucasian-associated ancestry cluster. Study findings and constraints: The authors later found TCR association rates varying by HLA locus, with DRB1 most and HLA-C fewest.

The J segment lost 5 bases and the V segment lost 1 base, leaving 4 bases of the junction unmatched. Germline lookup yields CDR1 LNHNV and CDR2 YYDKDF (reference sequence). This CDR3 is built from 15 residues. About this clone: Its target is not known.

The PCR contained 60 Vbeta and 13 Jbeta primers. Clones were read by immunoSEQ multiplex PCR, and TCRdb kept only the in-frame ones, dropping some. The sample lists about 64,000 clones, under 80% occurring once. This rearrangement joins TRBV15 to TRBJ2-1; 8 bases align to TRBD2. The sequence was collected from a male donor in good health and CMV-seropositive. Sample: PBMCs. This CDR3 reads CATSRVGTRDNEQFF. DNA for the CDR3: TGTGCCACCAGCAGAGTAGGGACTAGAGACAATGAGCAGTTCTTC. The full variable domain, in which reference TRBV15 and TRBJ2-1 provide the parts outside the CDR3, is DAMVIQNPRYQVTQFGKPVTLSCSQTLNHNVMYWYQQKSSQAPKLLFHYYDKDFNNEADTPDNFQSRRPNTSFCFLDIRSPGLGDTAMYLCATSRVGTRDNEQFFGPGTRLTVL.